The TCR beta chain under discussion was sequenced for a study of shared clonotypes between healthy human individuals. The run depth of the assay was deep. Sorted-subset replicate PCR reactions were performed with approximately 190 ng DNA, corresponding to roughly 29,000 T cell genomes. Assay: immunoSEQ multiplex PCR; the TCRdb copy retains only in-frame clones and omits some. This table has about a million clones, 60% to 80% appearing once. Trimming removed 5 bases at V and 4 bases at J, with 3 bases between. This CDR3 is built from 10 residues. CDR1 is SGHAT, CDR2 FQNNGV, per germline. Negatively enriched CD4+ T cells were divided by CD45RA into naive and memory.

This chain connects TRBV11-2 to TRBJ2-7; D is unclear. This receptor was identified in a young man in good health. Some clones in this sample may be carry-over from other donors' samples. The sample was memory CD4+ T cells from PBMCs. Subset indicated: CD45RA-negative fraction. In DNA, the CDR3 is TGTGCCAGCAGCGATTACGAGCAGTACTTC. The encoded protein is CASSDYEQYF.